The entry below gives a single T cell receptor (beta chain) sequence along with its context. What it recognizes is unknown. This sample was taken from a study of radiotherapy plus CTLA-4 blockade in lung cancer. Broader study findings: After radiotherapy and ipilimumab, tumor-derived clones expanded in peripheral blood.

With 2 bases removed from V and 5 bases from J, the gap between germline ends came to 8 bases. CDR1 is SGHKS and CDR2 is YYEKEE in the germline V gene (reference sequence). The CDR3 extends over 13 amino acids. Generated by immunoSEQ multiplex PCR, the TCRdb table keeps only in-frame clones and is missing some. The data show tens of thousands of clones, with over 70% seen just once and 24% held by the top ten. The clonotype comes from a human donor with non-small cell lung cancer that progressed on radiotherapy plus ipilimumab. This chain uses TRBV5-5 with TRBJ1-5; D is uncertain. The input for sequencing was peripheral blood, taken from a patient treated with radiotherapy plus ipilimumab. This CDR3 is CASSLIKDQPQHF. CDR3 DNA: TGTGCCAGCAGCTTAATCAAGGATCAGCCCCAGCATTTT. Variable domain in full (rest from reference TRBV5-5 and TRBJ1-5): DAGVTQSPTHLIKTRGQQVTLRCSPISGHKSVSWYQQVLGQGPQFIFQYYEKEERGRGNFPDRFSARQFPNYSSELNVNALLLGDSALYLCASSLIKDQPQHFGDGTRLSIL.